Shown below are 6 T cell receptor beta chains from a single sample sequenced in a study of cytomegalovirus exposure and HLA in healthy donors. Use of 60 Vbeta and 13 Jbeta primers characterized the PCR. Here immunoSEQ multiplex PCR was the method, and the copy in TCRdb shows in-frame clones only, minus some. Of 150,000 to 180,000 clones in the sample, 80% were seen once. The sequencing input was PBMCs. These receptors all stem from a woman in her forties in good health and CMV-seropositive.

The chain combines TRBV19 with TRBJ2-4; possibly TRBD2 for D (5 bases). Germline assignment: CDR1 LNHDA and CDR2 SQIVND (reference sequence). The CDR3 runs 14 residues. This CDR3 is CATGSEFDKNIQYF. The CDR3 nucleotides are TGTGCTACCGGTAGCGAGTTTGACAAAAACATTCAGTACTTC.

The genes are TRBV30 and TRBJ1-1; 7 bases are a match to TRBD1. Germline V gene data show CDR1 as GTSNPN and CDR2 as SVGIG (reference sequence). The ends lost 3 bases at V and 0 bases at J; junction bases unmatched: 7. The CDR3 runs to 15 residues. CDR3 loop: CAWRKFGTVNTEAFF. The DNA of the CDR3 is TGTGCCTGGAGAAAGTTTGGGACAGTGAACACTGAAGCTTTCTTT. Based on the CDR3 plus reference TRBV30 and TRBJ1-1, the full variable domain is SQTIHQWPATLVQPVGSPLSLECTVEGTSNPNLYWYRQAAGRGLQLLFYSVGIGQISSEVPQNLSASRPQDRQFILSSKKLLLSDSGFYLCAWRKFGTVNTEAFFGQGTRLTVV.

J is TRBJ2-7 and V is TRBV7-8; 9 nucleotides line up with TRBD2. J lost 0 bases, V lost 3 bases, and 0 bases had no gene match. The CDR3 loop spans 14 amino acids. CDR1 and CDR2 from the germline V gene are SGHVS and FQNEAQ. The CDR3 nucleotides are TGTGCCAGCAGCTTTAGCGGGAGCTCCTACGAGCAGTACTTC. Residues: CASSFSGSSYEQYF.

The chain joins TRBV5-4 to TRBJ2-1; D is ambiguous. Germline CDR1 reads SGHNT; CDR2 reads YYREEE (reference sequence). The CDR3 extends over 15 amino acids. V was trimmed by 0 bases and J by 2 bases, leaving 9 bases between them. CDR3 sequence (DNA): TGTGCCAGCAGCTTGGTTGTTGACACCTACAATGAGCAGTTCTTC. This sequence encodes CASSLVVDTYNEQFF.

This clone was detected a few times. The V call is TRBV27, the J call TRBJ2-5; weak D call: TRBD2 (5 bases). Near its end, the DNA agrees better with TRBJ2-7, so the J call may be wrong. From germline, CDR1 is MNHEY and CDR2 SMNVEV (reference sequence). The CDR3 totals 13 residues. The CDR3: CASSRTFPYEQYF. CDR3 DNA sequence: TGTGCCAGCAGTCGGACTTTTCCCTACGAGCAGTACTTC.

This chain joins TRBV25-1 and TRBJ2-1; 7 positions agree with TRBD1. The CDR3 is made up of 14 amino acids. Germline CDR1 and CDR2: MGHDK and SYGVNS. V trimming: 5 bases; J trimming: 4 bases; junction bases outside the gene matches: 5. This chain's CDR3 is CASSKPGQYNEQFF. In nucleotides, the CDR3 is TGTGCCAGCAGTAAACCGGGACAGTACAATGAGCAGTTCTTC.